Sequencing of this T cell receptor beta chain was carried out in a study of blood T cell repertoires in COVID-19. Germline CDR1 and CDR2: SNHLY and FYNNEI. J was trimmed by 4 bases and V by 8 bases; bases with no gene match: 16. The CDR3 is made up of 17 amino acids. The data were produced by immunoSEQ multiplex PCR, yet TCRdb's version contains in-frame clones alone and is incomplete. The sample shows about 210,000 clones, 92% of them seen only once. The chain couples TRBV2 to TRBJ2-3, with 9 bases that match TRBD2. This clonotype originated in a man between 25 and 39 years old with acute or convalescent COVID-19. The specimen sequenced was peripheral blood. The CDR3 loop is CASRGVRKREAADTQYF. CDR3 sequence (DNA): TGTGCCAGCCGGGGGGTCAGGAAGCGGGAGGCGGCAGATACGCAGTATTTT.